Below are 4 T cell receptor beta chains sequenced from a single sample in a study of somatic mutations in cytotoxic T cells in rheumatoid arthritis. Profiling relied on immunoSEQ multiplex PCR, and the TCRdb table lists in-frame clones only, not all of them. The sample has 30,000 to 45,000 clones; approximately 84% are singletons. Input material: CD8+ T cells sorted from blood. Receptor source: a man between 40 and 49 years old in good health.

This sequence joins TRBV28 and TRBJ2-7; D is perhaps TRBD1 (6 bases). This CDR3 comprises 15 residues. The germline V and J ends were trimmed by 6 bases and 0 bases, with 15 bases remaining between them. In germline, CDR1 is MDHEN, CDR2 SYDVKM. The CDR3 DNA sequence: TGTGCCAGCAGGTGGACAGCCTTAACCTCCTACGAGCAGTACTTC. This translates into CASRWTALTSYEQYF.

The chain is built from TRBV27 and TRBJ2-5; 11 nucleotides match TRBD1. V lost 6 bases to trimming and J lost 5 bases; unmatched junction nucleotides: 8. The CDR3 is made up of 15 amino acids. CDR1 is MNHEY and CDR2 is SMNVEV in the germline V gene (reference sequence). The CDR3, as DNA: TGTGCCAGCAGACTGGACAGGGGGCTCTTGGAGACCCAGTACTTC. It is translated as CASRLDRGLLETQYF.

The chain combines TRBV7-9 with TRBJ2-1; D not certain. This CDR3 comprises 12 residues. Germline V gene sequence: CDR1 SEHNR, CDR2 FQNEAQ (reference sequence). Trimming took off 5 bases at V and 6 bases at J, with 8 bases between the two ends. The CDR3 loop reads CASSPPANEQFF. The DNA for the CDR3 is TGTGCCAGCAGCCCACCCGCCAATGAGCAGTTCTTC.

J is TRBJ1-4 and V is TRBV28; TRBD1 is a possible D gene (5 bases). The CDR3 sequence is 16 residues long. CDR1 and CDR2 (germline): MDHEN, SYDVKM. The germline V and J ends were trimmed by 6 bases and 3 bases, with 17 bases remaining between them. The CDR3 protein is CASSPLTGVPNEKLFF. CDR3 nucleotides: TGTGCCAGCAGCCCATTAACGGGGGTACCTAATGAAAAACTGTTTTTT.